Listed here is a single T cell receptor (beta chain). The data were obtained in a study of cytomegalovirus exposure and HLA in healthy donors. CDR1 SGHVS and CDR2 FQNEAQ come from the germline V gene. The CDR3 has 14 amino acids. V was clipped by 5 bases and J by 2 bases, with 9 bases between them. The PCR was carried out with 60 Vbeta primers and 13 Jbeta primers. Assay: immunoSEQ multiplex PCR; the TCRdb copy retains only in-frame clones and omits some. Among roughly 100,000 clones listed, 70% were seen once. The sequence was collected from a man between 35 and 55 years old in good health and CMV-seropositive. This sequence joins TRBV7-8 and TRBJ2-2; no clear D. The source material was PBMCs. The CDR3 coding sequence is TGTGCCAGCAGCCTATTAGCTAACACCGGGGAGCTGTTTTTT. This translates into CASSLLANTGELFF.